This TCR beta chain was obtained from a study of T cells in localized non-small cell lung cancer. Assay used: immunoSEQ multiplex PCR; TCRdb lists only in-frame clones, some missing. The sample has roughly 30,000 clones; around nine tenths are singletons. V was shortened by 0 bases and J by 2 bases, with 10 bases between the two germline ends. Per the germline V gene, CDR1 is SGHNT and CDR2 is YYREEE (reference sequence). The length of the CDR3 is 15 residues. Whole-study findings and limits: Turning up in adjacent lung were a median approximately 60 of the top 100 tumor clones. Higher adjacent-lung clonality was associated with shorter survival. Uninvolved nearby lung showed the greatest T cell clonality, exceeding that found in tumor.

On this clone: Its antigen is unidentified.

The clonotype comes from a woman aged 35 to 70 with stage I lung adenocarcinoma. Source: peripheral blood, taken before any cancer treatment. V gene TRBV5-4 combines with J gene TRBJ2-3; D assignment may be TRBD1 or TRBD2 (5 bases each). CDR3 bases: TGTGCCAGCAGCTTGGCCGGGGACCCCACAGATACGCAGTATTTT. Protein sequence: CASSLAGDPTDTQYF.